The sample holds many counts of the clone carrying this T cell receptor beta chain. Its antigen is currently unknown. Between roughly 20 and 32 mg of unsorted bulk tissue served as the source from which RNA and DNA were co-extracted. The patients had histopathologically diagnosed primary liver carcinoma, and their disease was treated by surgical resection. Samples came from superior, inferior, lateral poles and tumor centre. A primer matching the constant region was used to make TCR beta cDNA from 450 to 500 ng of total RNA. Libraries of TCR beta came from three nested multiplex PCR rounds with slightly modified ARM-PCR. TRBV1-TRBV30 forward primers and a C-beta reverse primer were used in the first two PCR rounds, which each ran for approximately 10 cycles. TCRdb ran MiXCR on the multiplex PCR reads and lists one entry per CDR3 protein. The table shows about 97,000 distinct CDR3 sequences, with approximately 70% occurring only once.

This record belongs to a study of tumor-infiltrating lymphocytes in primary liver carcinoma. J gave up 8 bases and V 5 bases, and 10 bases lay outside the gene matches. The germline V gene has CDR1 MNHEY and CDR2 SVGAGI. The CDR3 runs to 14 residues. The study, taken as a whole, reports: The 250 largest clones made up significantly more of tumor than blood repertoires (p = 0.039). Tumor-adjacent and tumor-blood pairs overlapped less than tumor region pairs did.

The receptor's source is a woman aged 60-75 years with primary liver carcinoma and hepatitis B virus infection. The chain links TRBV6-5 to TRBJ1-2; 8 bases agree with TRBD1. The material sequenced was liver tumor tissue from sampling region 2. The subset was: tumor region T2, inferior pole. The chain's CDR3 is CASSPGGSELGYTF. The CDR3 nucleotides are TGTGCCAGCAGTCCAGGGGGCTCCGAATTGGGCTACACCTTC.